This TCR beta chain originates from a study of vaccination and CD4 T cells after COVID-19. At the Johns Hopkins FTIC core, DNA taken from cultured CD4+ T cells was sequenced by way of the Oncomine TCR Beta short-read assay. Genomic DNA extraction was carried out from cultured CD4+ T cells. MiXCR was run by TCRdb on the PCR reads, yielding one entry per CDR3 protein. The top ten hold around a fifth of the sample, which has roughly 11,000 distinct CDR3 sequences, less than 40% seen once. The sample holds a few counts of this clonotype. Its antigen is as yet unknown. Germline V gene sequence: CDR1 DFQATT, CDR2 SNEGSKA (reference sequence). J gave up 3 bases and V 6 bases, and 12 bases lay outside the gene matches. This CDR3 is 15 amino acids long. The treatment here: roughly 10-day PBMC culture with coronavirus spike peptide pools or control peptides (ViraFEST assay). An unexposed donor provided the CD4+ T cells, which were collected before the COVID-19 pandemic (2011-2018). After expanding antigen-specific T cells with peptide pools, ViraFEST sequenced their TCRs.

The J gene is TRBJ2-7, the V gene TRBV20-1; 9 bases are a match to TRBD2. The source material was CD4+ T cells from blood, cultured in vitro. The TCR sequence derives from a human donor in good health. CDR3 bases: TGCAGTGCCCATGATGGGACTAGCATCCTCTACGAGCAGTACTTC. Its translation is CSAHDGTSILYEQYF.